This T cell receptor beta chain was recovered during a study of regulatory T cells in long-lasting Graves disease. Time point: newly diagnosed GD, antithyroid drugs for less than 3 months. PBMCs were the source of the RNA used for TCR sequencing. V gave up 5 bases and J gave up 7 bases, with 14 bases separating them. CDR1 is MNHEY, CDR2 SMNVEV, per germline (reference sequence). This CDR3 comprises 14 residues. Construction of the TCR beta libraries employed iRepertoire HTBI primers in conjunction with Arm-PCR of CDR3 regions. TCRdb passed the multiplex PCR reads through MiXCR, listing each CDR3 protein once. The sample lists 350,000 to 400,000 distinct CDR3 sequences, around 15% seen once, with 20% to 25% in the top ten. The same data also contributed to another study, on T cells in Graves' hyperthyroidism and ophthalmopathy. According to that study: Ophthalmopathy was told apart from stable hyperthyroidism by a 13 V-J model.

This specimen was peripheral blood mononuclear cells (PBMCs), taken at new diagnosis, from a patient treated with antithyroid drugs. This chain links TRBV27 with TRBJ1-4; maybe TRBD1 (6 bases). The receptor comes from a young woman with Graves disease. CDR3 sequence: CASSLQGRFEKLFF. The CDR3 DNA sequence: TGTGCCAGCAGTCTCCAGGGGAGGTTTGAAAAACTGTTTTTT.